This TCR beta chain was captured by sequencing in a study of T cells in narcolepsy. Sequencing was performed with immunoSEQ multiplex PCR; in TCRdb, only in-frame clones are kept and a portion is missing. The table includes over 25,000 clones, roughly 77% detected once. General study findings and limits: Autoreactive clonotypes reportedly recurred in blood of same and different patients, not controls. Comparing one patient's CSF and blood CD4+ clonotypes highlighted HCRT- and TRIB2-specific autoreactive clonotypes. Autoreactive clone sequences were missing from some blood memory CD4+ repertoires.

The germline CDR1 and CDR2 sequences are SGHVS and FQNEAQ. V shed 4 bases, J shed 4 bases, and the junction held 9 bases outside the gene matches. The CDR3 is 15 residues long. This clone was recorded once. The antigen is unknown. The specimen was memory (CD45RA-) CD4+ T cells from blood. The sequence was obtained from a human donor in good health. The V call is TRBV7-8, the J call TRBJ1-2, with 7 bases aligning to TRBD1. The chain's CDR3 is CASSSPRTGIYGYTF. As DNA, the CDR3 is TGTGCCAGCAGCTCCCCCAGGACAGGAATCTATGGCTACACCTTC.